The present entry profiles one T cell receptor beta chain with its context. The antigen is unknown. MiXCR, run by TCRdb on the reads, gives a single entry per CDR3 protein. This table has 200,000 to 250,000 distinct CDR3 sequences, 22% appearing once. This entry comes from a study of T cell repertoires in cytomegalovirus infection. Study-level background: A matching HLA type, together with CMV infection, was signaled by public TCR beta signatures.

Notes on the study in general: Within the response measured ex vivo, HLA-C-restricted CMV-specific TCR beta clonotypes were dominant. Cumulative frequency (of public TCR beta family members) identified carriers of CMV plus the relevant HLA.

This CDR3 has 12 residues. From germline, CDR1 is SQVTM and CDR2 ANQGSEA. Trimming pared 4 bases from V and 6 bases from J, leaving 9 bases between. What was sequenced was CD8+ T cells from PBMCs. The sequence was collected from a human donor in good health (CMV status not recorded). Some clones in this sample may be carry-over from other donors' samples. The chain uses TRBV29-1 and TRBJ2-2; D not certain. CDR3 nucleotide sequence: TGCAGCGTTGGAACTGGGGCCGGGGAGCTGTTTTTT. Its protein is CSVGTGAGELFF.